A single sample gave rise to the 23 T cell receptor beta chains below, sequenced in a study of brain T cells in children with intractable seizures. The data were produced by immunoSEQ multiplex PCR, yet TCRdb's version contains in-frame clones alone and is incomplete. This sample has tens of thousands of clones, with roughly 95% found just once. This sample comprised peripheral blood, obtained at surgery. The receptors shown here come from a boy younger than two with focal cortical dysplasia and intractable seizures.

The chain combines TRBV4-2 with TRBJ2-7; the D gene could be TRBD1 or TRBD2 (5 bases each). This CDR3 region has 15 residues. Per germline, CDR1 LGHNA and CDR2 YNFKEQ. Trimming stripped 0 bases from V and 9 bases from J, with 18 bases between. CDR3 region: CASSQEGRKPWRQYF. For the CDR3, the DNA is TGTGCCAGCAGCCAAGAGGGACGGAAACCCTGGAGGCAGTACTTC.

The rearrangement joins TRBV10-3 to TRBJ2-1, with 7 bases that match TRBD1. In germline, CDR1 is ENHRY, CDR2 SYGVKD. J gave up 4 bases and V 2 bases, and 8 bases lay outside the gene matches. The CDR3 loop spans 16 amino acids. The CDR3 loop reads CAISENRGRAYNEQFF. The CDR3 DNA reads TGTGCCATCAGTGAGAACAGGGGACGTGCTTACAATGAGCAGTTCTTC.

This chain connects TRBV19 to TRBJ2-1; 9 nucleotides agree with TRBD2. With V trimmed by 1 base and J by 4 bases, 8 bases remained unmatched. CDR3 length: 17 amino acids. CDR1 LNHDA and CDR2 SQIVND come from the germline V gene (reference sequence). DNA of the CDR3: TGTGCCAGTAGTATAGCATTGGCTAGCGGGGCTTACAATGAGCAGTTCTTC. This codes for CASSIALASGAYNEQFF.

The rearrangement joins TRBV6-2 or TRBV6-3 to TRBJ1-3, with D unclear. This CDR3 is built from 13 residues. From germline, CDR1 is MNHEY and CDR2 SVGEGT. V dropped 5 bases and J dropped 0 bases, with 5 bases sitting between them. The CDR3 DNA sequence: TGTGCCAGCAGTCGGGACTCTGGAAACACCATATATTTT. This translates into CASSRDSGNTIYF.

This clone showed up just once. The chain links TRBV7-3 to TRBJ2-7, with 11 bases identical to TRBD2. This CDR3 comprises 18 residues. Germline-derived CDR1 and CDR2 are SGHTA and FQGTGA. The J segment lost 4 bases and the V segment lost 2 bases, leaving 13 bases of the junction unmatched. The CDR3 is CASSLRGSLAGVFYEQYF. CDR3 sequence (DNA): TGTGCCAGCAGCTTACGAGGGTCACTAGCGGGAGTATTTTACGAGCAGTACTTC.

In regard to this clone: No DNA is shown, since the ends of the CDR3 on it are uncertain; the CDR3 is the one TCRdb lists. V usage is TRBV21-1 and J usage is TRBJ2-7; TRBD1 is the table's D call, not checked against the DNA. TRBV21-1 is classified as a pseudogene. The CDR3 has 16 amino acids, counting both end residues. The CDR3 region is CASSPLVGQGAHEQYF.

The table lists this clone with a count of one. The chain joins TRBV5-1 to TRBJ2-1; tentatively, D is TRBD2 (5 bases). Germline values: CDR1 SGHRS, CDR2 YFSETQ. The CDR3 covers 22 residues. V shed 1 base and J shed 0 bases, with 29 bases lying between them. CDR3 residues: CASSLPLPLTGFRVSSYNEQFF. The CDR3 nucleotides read TGCGCCAGCAGCTTGCCTTTACCTCTTACGGGATTTCGGGTTAGCTCCTACAATGAGCAGTTCTTC.

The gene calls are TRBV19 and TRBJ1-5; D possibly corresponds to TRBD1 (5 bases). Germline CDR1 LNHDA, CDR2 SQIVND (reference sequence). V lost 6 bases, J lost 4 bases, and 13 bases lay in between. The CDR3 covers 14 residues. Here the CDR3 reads CASSLGPTNQPQHF. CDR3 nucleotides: TGTGCCAGTAGCTTGGGACCGACGAATCAGCCCCAGCATTTT. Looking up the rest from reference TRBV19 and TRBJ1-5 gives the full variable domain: DGGITQSPKYLFRKEGQNVTLSCEQNLNHDAMYWYRQDPGQGLRLIYYSQIVNDFQKGDIAEGYSVSREKKESFPLTVTSAQKNPTAFYLCASSLGPTNQPQHFGDGTRLSIL.

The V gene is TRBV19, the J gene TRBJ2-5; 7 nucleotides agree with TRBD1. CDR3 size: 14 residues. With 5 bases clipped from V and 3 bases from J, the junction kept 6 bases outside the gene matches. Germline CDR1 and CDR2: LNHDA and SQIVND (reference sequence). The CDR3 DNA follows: TGTGCCAGTAGTCCCCCGACAGGGAAAGAGACCCAGTACTTC. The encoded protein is CASSPPTGKETQYF.

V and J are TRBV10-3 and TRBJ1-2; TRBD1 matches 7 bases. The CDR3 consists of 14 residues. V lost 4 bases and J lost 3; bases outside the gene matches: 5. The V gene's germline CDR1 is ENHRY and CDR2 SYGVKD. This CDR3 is CAISGLTGDYGYTF. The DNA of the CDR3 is TGTGCCATCAGTGGCCTCACAGGGGACTATGGCTACACCTTC.

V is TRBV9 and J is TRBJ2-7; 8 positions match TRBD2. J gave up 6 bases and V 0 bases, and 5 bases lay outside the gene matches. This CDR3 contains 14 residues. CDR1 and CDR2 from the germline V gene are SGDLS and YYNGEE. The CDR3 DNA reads TGTGCCAGCAGCGTAGGGGGACTAGGTCGCGAGCAGTACTTC. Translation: CASSVGGLGREQYF.

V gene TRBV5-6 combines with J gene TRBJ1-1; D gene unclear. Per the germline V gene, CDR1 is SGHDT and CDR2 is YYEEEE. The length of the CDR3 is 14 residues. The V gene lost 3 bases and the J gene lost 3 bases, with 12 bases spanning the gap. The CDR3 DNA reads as TGTGCCAGCAGCTATAGAAACGGGTACACTGAAGCTTTCTTT. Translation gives CASSYRNGYTEAFF.

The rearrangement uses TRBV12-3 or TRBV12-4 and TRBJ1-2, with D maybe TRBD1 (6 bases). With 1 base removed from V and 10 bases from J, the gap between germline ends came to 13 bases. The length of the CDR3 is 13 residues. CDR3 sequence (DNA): TGTGCCAGCAGTTTAGGAATCAGGGGAGACTACACCTTC. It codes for CASSLGIRGDYTF.

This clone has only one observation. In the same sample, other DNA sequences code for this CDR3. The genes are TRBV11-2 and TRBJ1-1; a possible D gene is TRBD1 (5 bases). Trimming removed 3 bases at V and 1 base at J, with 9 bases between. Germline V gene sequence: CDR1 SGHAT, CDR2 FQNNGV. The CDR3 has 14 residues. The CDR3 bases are TGTGCCAGCAGCTTTGGGACGCAGAACACTGAAGCTTTCTTT. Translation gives CASSFGTQNTEAFF. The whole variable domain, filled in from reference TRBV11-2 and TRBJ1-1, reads EAGVAQSPRYKIIEKRQSVAFWCNPISGHATLYWYQQILGQGPKLLIQFQNNGVVDDSQLPKDRFSAERLKGVDSTLKIQPAKLEDSAVYLCASSFGTQNTEAFFGQGTRLTVV.

DNA for the CDR3: TGCGCCAGCAGCTTGGGAGGGGGCGCAACTAATGAAAAACTGTTTTTT. This codes for CASSLGGGATNEKLFF. V is TRBV5-1 and J is TRBJ1-4, with 7 bases identical to TRBD1. Trimming took 0 bases from V and 0 from J; bases not matched to a gene: 2. This CDR3 region has 16 residues. CDR1 and CDR2 from the germline V gene are SGHRS and YFSETQ.

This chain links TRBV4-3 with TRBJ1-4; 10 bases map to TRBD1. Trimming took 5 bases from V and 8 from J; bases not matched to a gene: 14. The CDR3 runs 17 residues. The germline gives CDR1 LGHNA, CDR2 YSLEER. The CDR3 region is CASSLGTGEVDVEKLFF. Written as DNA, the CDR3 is TGCGCCAGCAGCTTAGGGACAGGGGAGGTCGATGTGGAAAAACTGTTTTTT.

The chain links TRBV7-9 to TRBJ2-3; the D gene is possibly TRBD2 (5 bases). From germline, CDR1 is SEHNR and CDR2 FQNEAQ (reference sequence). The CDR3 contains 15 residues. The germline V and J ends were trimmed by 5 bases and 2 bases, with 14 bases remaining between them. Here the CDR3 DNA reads TGTGCCAGCAGCCCCGGGATTACCGACACAGATACGCAGTATTTT. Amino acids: CASSPGITDTDTQYF.

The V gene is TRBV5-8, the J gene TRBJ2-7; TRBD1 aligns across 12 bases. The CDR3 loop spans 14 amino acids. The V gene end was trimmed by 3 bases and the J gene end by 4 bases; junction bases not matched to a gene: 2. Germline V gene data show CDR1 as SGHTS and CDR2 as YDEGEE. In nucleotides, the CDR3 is TGTGCCAGCAGCTGGGGACAGGGGGCATACGAGCAGTACTTC. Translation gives CASSWGQGAYEQYF. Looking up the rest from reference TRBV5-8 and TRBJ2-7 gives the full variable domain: EAGVTQSPTHLIKTRGQQATLRCSPISGHTSVYWYQQALGLGLQFLLWYDEGEERNRGNFPPRFSGRQFPNYSSELNVNALELEDSALYLCASSWGQGAYEQYFGPGTRLTVT.

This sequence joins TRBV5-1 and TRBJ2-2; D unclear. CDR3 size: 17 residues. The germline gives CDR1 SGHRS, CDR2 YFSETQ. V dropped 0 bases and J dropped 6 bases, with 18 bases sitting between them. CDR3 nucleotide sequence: TGCGCCAGCAGCTTGGCAACCCCCCGTCACTGGGCCGGGGAGCTGTTTTTT. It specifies CASSLATPRHWAGELFF.

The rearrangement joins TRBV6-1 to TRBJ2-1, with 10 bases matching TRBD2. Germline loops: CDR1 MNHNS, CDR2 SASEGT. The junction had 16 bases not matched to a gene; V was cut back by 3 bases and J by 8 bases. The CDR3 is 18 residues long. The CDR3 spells CASSEMGSAGGSFDEQFF. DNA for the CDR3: TGTGCCAGCAGTGAGATGGGGTCAGCGGGAGGGTCGTTCGATGAGCAGTTCTTC.

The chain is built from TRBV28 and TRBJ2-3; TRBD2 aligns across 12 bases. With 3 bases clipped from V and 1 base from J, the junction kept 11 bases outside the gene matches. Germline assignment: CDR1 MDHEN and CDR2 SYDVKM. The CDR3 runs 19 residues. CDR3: CASSLVGLAGGGGTDTQYF. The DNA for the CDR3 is TGTGCCAGCAGTTTGGTTGGGCTAGCGGGAGGGGGAGGCACAGATACGCAGTATTTT.

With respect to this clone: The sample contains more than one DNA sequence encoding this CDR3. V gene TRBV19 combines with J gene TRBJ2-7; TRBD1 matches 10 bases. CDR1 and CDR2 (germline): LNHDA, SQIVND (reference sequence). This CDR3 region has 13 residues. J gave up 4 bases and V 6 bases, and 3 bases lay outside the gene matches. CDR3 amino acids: CASSRDRGYEQYF. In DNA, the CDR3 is TGTGCCAGTAGCCGGGACAGGGGTTACGAGCAGTACTTC.

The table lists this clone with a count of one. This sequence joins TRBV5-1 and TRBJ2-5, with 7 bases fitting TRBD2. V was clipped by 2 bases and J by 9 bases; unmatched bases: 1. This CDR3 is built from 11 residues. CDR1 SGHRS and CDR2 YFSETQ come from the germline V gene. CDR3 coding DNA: TGCGCCAGCAGCTTACGGGAGGCCCAGTACTTC. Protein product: CASSLREAQYF.